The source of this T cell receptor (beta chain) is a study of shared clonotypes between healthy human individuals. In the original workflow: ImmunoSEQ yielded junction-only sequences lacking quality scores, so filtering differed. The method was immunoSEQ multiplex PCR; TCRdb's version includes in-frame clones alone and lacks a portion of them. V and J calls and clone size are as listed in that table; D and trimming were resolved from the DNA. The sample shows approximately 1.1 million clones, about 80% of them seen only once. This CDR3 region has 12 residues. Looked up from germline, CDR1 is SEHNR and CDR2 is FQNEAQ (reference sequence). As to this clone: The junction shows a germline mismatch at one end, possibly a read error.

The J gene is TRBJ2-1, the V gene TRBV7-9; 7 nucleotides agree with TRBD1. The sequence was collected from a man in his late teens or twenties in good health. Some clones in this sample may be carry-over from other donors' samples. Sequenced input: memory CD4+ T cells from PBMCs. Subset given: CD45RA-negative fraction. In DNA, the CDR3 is TGTGCCAGCAGCTACGGGACAGCCTCCCCGATCTTC. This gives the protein CASSYGTASPIF.